These T cell receptor beta chains were read from a single sample in a study of OX40 agonist ivuxolimab in advanced cancers. The repertoire was sequenced with immunoSEQ multiplex PCR; TCRdb's copy has only in-frame clones and lacks some. The sample lists some 37,000 clones; roughly four fifths were seen once. The specimen comprised CD4+ or CD8+ T cells sorted from blood, sampled in a trial of the OX40 agonist ivuxolimab. All receptors come from an adult with an advanced solid tumor such as melanoma, head and neck, liver or kidney cancer. Both conserved end residues are part of each CDR3. D genes are given only for firm matches. Clone size is given for some rows only: seen once, a few or many times, or a class if the clone is expanded.

CDR3 protein,CDR3 DNA,J gene,clone size,V gene,D gene
CASKVDRNTEAFF,TGTGCCAGCAAGGTAGACAGAAACACTGAAGCTTTCTTT,TRBJ1-1,NA,TRBV2,NA
CASSRDKGQPQHF,TGTGCCAGCAGTAGGGATAAAGGGCAGCCCCAGCATTTT,TRBJ1-5,NA,TRBV6-1,NA
CASSATWTGVYNEQFF,TGTGCCAGCTCAGCTACCTGGACAGGGGTTTACAATGAGCAGTTCTTC,TRBJ2-1,NA,TRBV2,TRBD1
CSAAQGSSYEQYF,TGCAGCGCCGCACAAGGGTCCTCCTACGAGCAGTACTTC,TRBJ2-7,NA,TRBV29-1,NA
CAWSRQGYEQYF,TGTGCCTGGAGTCGACAGGGCTACGAGCAGTACTTC,TRBJ2-7,once,TRBV30,TRBD1
CASSPTGNRNTIYF,TGTGCCAGCAGCCCGACAGGGAATCGTAACACCATATATTTT,TRBJ1-3,NA,TRBV14,TRBD1
CSVAAGTSGSTDTQYF,TGCAGCGTCGCTGCGGGGACTAGCGGGAGCACAGATACGCAGTATTTT,TRBJ2-3,NA,TRBV29-1,TRBD2
CASSQERGSPYNEQFF,TGTGCCAGCAGCCAAGAAAGGGGGAGCCCGTACAATGAGCAGTTCTTC,TRBJ2-1,NA,TRBV4-2,NA
CASSEIRGRGNEQFF,TGTGCCAGCAGTGAAATTAGGGGGAGGGGTAATGAGCAGTTCTTC,TRBJ2-1,NA,TRBV2,NA
CASTNWGGTYEQYF,TGTGCCAGCACCAATTGGGGAGGGACCTACGAGCAGTACTTC,TRBJ2-7,NA,TRBV11-1,TRBD2
CASSLDSNTEAFF,TGCGCCAGCAGTTTGGACTCGAACACTGAAGCTTTCTTT,TRBJ1-1,few,TRBV5-1,NA
CASSLGASRTGELFF,TGTGCCAGCAGCTTAGGGGCTTCGCGAACCGGGGAGCTGTTTTTT,TRBJ2-2,NA,TRBV7-6,NA
CASSHSGTSAVNEQFF,TGTGCCAGCAGCCATTCCGGGACTAGCGCCGTCAATGAGCAGTTCTTC,TRBJ2-1,NA,TRBV4-2,TRBD2
CASSKSRTLESTDTQYF,TGCGCCAGCAGCAAATCTCGGACTTTAGAGAGCACAGATACGCAGTATTTT,TRBJ2-3,once,TRBV5-1,NA
CASSMVRDYEQYF,TGTGCCAGTAGTATGGTAAGGGACTACGAGCAGTACTTC,TRBJ2-7,few,TRBV19,NA
CASTDRQGFTEAFF,TGTGCCAGCACCGACCGACAGGGGTTCACTGAAGCTTTCTTT,TRBJ1-1,NA,TRBV5-4,TRBD1
CASSQDSRGQPQHF,TGCGCCAGCAGCCAAGATAGCCGGGGGCAGCCCCAGCATTTT,TRBJ1-5,NA,TRBV4-1,NA
CASSSQGLAGGVTDTQYF,TGTGCCAGCAGCTCTCAAGGACTAGCGGGAGGAGTGACAGATACGCAGTATTTT,TRBJ2-3,NA,TRBV11-1,TRBD2
CASSARGVETQYF,TGTGCCAGCAGTGCTCGCGGTGTAGAGACCCAGTACTTC,TRBJ2-5,NA,TRBV6-1,NA
CASSSRPGYEQYF,TGTGCCAGCAGCTCCAGGCCAGGCTACGAGCAGTACTTC,TRBJ2-7,NA,TRBV9,NA
CASSIRAETYGYTF,TGTGCCAGTAGTATCAGGGCAGAAACCTATGGCTACACCTTC,TRBJ1-2,NA,TRBV19,NA
CASSVGTGSRGTEAFF,TGTGCCAGCAGCGTAGGGACAGGGTCTCGTGGTACTGAAGCTTTCTTT,TRBJ1-1,NA,TRBV9,TRBD1
CASSLDGVKSETQYF,TGTGCCAGCAGCTTGGACGGGGTGAAATCAGAGACCCAGTACTTC,TRBJ2-5,NA,TRBV5-4,NA
CAWKIRDRGNSPLHF,TGTGCCTGGAAAATCCGGGACCGAGGAAATTCACCCCTCCACTTT,TRBJ1-6,NA,TRBV30,NA
CASREQRGRRLTEKLFF,TGTGCCAGCAGGGAACAACGGGGCCGACGCTTGACTGAAAAACTGTTTTTT,TRBJ1-4,few,TRBV28,NA
CASIIQGSNQPQHF,TGTGCCAGCATTATACAGGGGAGCAATCAGCCCCAGCATTTT,TRBJ1-5,NA,TRBV28,TRBD1
CASSPRLSGRYYEQYF,TGTGCCAGCTCACCACGGCTCTCGGGACGCTACTACGAGCAGTACTTC,TRBJ2-7,NA,TRBV18,NA
CASSIPDGELFF,TGTGCCAGTAGCATTCCGGACGGGGAGCTGTTTTTT,TRBJ2-2,NA,TRBV19,NA
CASSERYQHDQPQHF,TGTGCCAGCAGTGAACGGTACCAACACGATCAGCCCCAGCATTTT,TRBJ1-5,once,TRBV6-1,NA
CASSPRLGDTGELFF,TGTGCCAGCTCACCACGTCTGGGGGACACCGGGGAGCTGTTTTTT,TRBJ2-2,NA,TRBV18,NA
CASSLQGNQPQHF,TGTGCCAGCAGCTTACAGGGAAATCAGCCCCAGCATTTT,TRBJ1-5,NA,TRBV7-8,NA
CASSPQRDLLETQYF,TGTGCCAGCTCACCACAAAGGGACTTGCTGGAGACCCAGTACTTC,TRBJ2-5,NA,TRBV18,NA
CASSYLGARDEQYF,TGTGCCAGCAGTTACTTGGGGGCGAGGGACGAGCAGTACTTC,TRBJ2-7,NA,TRBV6-5,NA
CAWSPPGHHSYEQYF,TGTGCCTGGAGTCCCCCCGGACACCACTCCTACGAGCAGTACTTC,TRBJ2-7,NA,TRBV30,NA
CASSLGYSGLKEKLFF,TGCGCCAGCAGCTTGGGTTACAGTGGCTTGAAAGAAAAACTGTTTTTT,TRBJ1-4,once,TRBV5-1,NA
CASSEAQGRRNQPQHF,TGTGCCAGCAGTGAAGCGCAGGGACGGAGAAATCAGCCCCAGCATTTT,TRBJ1-5,NA,TRBV2,NA
CATPGANEQFF,TGTGCCACTCCGGGTGCCAATGAGCAGTTCTTC,TRBJ2-1,NA,TRBV7-3,NA
CASSSTGTGRSGAFF,TGCGCCAGCAGCTCGACCGGGACAGGGCGTTCGGGGGCTTTCTTT,TRBJ1-1,NA,TRBV5-1,TRBD1
CASSGEGEQFF,TGTGCCAGCAGTGGGGAGGGTGAGCAGTTCTTC,TRBJ2-1,few,TRBV2,TRBD2
CASSLYQGLDTEAFF,TGCGCCAGCAGCTTGTATCAGGGGTTGGACACTGAAGCTTTCTTT,TRBJ1-1,once,TRBV5-1,NA
CASRPEASLHF,TGTGCCAGCAGGCCAGAAGCATCCCTCCACTTT,TRBJ1-6,NA,TRBV2,NA
CASSPSGTGRTGELFF,TGTGCCAGCAGCCCTTCCGGGACAGGGCGAACCGGGGAGCTGTTTTTT,TRBJ2-2,few,TRBV5-4,TRBD1
CASSREPTGAYGYTF,TGTGCCAGCAGCCGAGAGCCGACAGGGGCCTATGGCTACACCTTC,TRBJ1-2,once,TRBV5-4,TRBD1
CASSLEPEVYGYTF,TGCGCCAGCAGCTTGGAACCGGAGGTATATGGCTACACCTTC,TRBJ1-2,once,TRBV5-1,NA
CASSEVTGFETQYF,TGTGCCAGCAGTGAAGTGACAGGGTTCGAGACCCAGTACTTC,TRBJ2-5,once,TRBV2,TRBD1
CASSEVPGVGNQPQHF,TGTGCCAGCAGTGAAGTACCAGGGGTGGGCAATCAGCCCCAGCATTTT,TRBJ1-5,NA,TRBV6-1,NA
CASSLYRVGNSPLHF,TGTGCCAGCAGTTTATACAGGGTAGGGAATTCACCCCTCCACTTT,TRBJ1-6,NA,TRBV27,NA
CASSQALGTKNSPLHF,TGTGCCAGCAGCCAAGCACTGGGGACTAAAAATTCACCCCTCCACTTT,TRBJ1-6,NA,TRBV14,NA